The clone carrying this T cell receptor beta chain was recorded a few times. No antigen is known for it. The record originates from a study of T-cell reconstitution after alpha-beta-depleted transplantation in children. Overall study results and limits: The origin of high day-60 TCRbeta diversity in some patients lay in surviving recipient T cells and thymic progenitors.

The germline V and J ends were trimmed by 0 bases and 3 bases, with 8 bases remaining between them. Germline CDR1 LGHNA, CDR2 YSLEER. This CDR3 has 15 amino acids. Construction of the TCRbeta library involved unique molecular identifiers. TCRdb fed the PCR reads into MiXCR, producing one record per CDR3 protein. This table holds about 130,000 distinct CDR3 sequences, about a tenth found once. The TCR originated in a girl under three years old who had a stem cell transplant for combined immunodeficiency, so the T cells may come from the graft donor. The chain recombines TRBV4-3 with TRBJ2-2; D unresolved. This material consisted of PBMCs, mostly from graft donor cells, taken 180 days after TCRalphabeta/CD19-depleted stem cell transplant. The CDR3 sequence is CASSQDLGYTGELFF. The CDR3, as DNA: TGCGCCAGCAGCCAAGATCTGGGTTACACCGGGGAGCTGTTTTTT.